This T cell receptor beta chain derives from a study of cytomegalovirus exposure and HLA in healthy donors. On the study more broadly: In a later analysis, it was reported that the roughly 130 validation repertoires had been produced on the same platform as the 670 or so repertoires belonging to the first cohort. General study findings and limits: Subsequent analysis showed first-cohort TCR clusters tending to co-occur in approximately 120 validation repertoires.

In germline, CDR1 is SGHRS, CDR2 YFSETQ. Trimming removed 2 bases at V and 0 bases at J, with 18 bases between. The CDR3 is 17 amino acids. Measured with immunoSEQ multiplex PCR; TCRdb has only the in-frame clones, and not every one. The sample shows more than 95,000 clones, around 85% of them seen only once. This clone appeared a single time. What it binds is unknown. The rearrangement links TRBV5-1 to TRBJ2-7; tentative D call: TRBD1 (6 bases). The sequence was collected from a man aged 18-30 years in good health and CMV-seropositive. The sample comprised PBMCs. The CDR3 sequence: CASSLLPGQLSSYEQYF. CDR3 bases: TGCGCCAGCAGCTTACTTCCGGGACAACTGAGCTCCTACGAGCAGTACTTC.